This entry concerns a single T cell receptor (beta chain). TCRdb analysed the RT-PCR reads with MiXCR anew, one entry per CDR3 protein. Here the sample spans more than 550,000 distinct CDR3 sequences, approximately 15% being singletons. Germline V gene lookup returns CDR1 SGDLS and CDR2 YYNGEE. The CDR3 totals 16 residues. V was clipped by 2 bases and J by 4 bases; unmatched bases: 7. This receptor was identified in a female donor in good health, serving as a healthy control. The sequenced sample was memory CD4+ T cells from blood. The chain employs TRBV9 and TRBJ2-1, with 9 bases aligning to TRBD2. CDR3 nucleotides: TGTGCCAGCAGCGTGGAGACTAGCGGACAATACAATGAGCAGTTCTTC. It encodes CASSVETSGQYNEQFF.